These 20 T cell receptor beta chains were sequenced from one sample in a study of blood T cells in healthy people across ages. Combining a sample-barcoded 5' primer with a J-beta primer mix, a second PCR ran for roughly 6 to 12 cycles. TCRdb independently ran MiXCR on the 5' RACE reads; one entry per CDR3 protein. The top ten clones hold more than 20% of a sample with 1.8 million or so distinct CDR3 sequences, about 39% of them seen once. The sequencing sample was made of blood. These receptor sequences come from a human donor in good health.

This clonotype appeared once. The CDR3 region is CATKWTTNTGELFF. The CDR3 coding sequence is TGTGCCACCAAGTGGACTACAAACACCGGGGAGCTGTTTTTT. This sequence joins TRBV15 and TRBJ2-2, with a tentative D call TRBD2 (6 bases). The V and J ends lost 7 bases and 2 bases respectively, with 11 bases between them. Germline values: CDR1 LNHNV, CDR2 YYDKDF (reference sequence). This CDR3 spans 14 amino acids.

This clonotype was detected only a few times. The chain has TRBV29-1 and TRBJ1-1, with D perhaps matching TRBD1 (6 bases). The germline V gene encodes CDR1 SQVTM and CDR2 ANQGSEA. Trimming pared 5 bases from V and 2 bases from J, leaving 12 bases between. This CDR3 comprises 13 residues. The CDR3 bases are TGCAGCGTTAGGGGGGGCGGCAACACTGAAGCTTTCTTT. It translates to CSVRGGGNTEAFF.

This chain links TRBV29-1 with TRBJ1-1, with D uncertain. Trimming removed 6 bases at V and 3 bases at J, with 17 bases between. CDR1 is SQVTM and CDR2 is ANQGSEA in the germline V gene. The CDR3 totals 14 residues. This CDR3 reads CSVMSVKRDTEAFF. The CDR3 DNA follows: TGCAGCGTAATGTCAGTGAAACGGGACACTGAAGCTTTCTTT.

This clonotype showed up just a few times. This chain joins TRBV29-1 and TRBJ1-2; 8 nucleotides match TRBD1. The CDR3 is made up of 13 amino acids. The V gene's germline CDR1 is SQVTM and CDR2 ANQGSEA. The V gene end was trimmed by 5 bases and the J gene end by 3 bases; junction bases not matched to a gene: 5. CDR3 in amino acids: CSVTTGGDYGYTF. The CDR3 bases are TGCAGCGTTACCACAGGGGGGGACTATGGCTACACCTTC.

V usage is TRBV10-2 and J usage is TRBJ2-5; no clear D gene. This CDR3 spans 13 amino acids. CDR1 WSHSY and CDR2 SAAADI come from the germline V gene. V gave up 2 bases and J gave up 5 bases, with 9 bases separating them. The CDR3 sequence: CASSEQLWETQYF. The CDR3 region has the DNA TGCGCCAGCAGTGAGCAGCTATGGGAGACCCAGTACTTC.

The chain combines TRBV5-6 with TRBJ2-4, with TRBD2 identical over 7 bases. The trim removed 4 bases at V and 13 bases at J, leaving 11 bases unmatched. The CDR3 is 13 residues long. Germline values: CDR1 SGHDT, CDR2 YYEEEE. CDR3 residues: CASSVGTIREQYF. The CDR3 DNA is TGTGCCAGCAGCGTCGGGACTATCAGGGAGCAGTACTTC.

This rearrangement joins TRBV15 to TRBJ1-5; D is possibly TRBD1 (6 bases). The CDR3 has 15 residues. The germline V gene encodes CDR1 LNHNV and CDR2 YYDKDF (reference sequence). The V and J ends lost 5 bases and 0 bases respectively, with 11 bases between them. The CDR3 region has the DNA TGTGCCACCAGCCTTGGACAGTATAGCAATCAGCCCCAGCATTTT. Residues: CATSLGQYSNQPQHF.

The chain carries TRBV5-1 and TRBJ1-2; TRBD1 aligns across 7 bases. The junction had 7 bases not matched to a gene; V was cut back by 4 bases and J by 1 base. CDR3 length: 15 amino acids. The germline gives CDR1 SGHRS, CDR2 YFSETQ. The CDR3 sequence is CASSLGDSFNYGYTF. The CDR3 DNA sequence: TGCGCCAGCAGCCTAGGGGACAGTTTTAACTATGGCTACACCTTC.

The chain couples TRBV5-1 to TRBJ1-1; no reliable D call. From germline, CDR1 is SGHRS and CDR2 YFSETQ. Trimming took off 4 bases at V and 6 bases at J, with 13 bases between the two ends. The CDR3 contains 13 residues. CDR3: CASSTDLFAEAFF. For the CDR3, the DNA is TGCGCCAGCAGCACGGACCTATTCGCTGAAGCTTTCTTT.

The genes are TRBV30 and TRBJ2-5; D is perhaps TRBD1 (6 bases). The J call may be incorrect, as the DNA end agrees better with TRBJ2-7. CDR1 and CDR2 from the germline V gene are GTSNPN and SVGIG (reference sequence). The CDR3 extends over 13 amino acids. The CDR3 protein is CAWSKDSLGEQYF. CDR3 sequence (DNA): TGTGCCTGGAGTAAGGACAGCCTAGGCGAGCAGTACTTC.

The chain carries TRBV5-6 and TRBJ2-6; tentatively, D is TRBD1 (5 bases). Germline V lookup: CDR1 SGHDT, CDR2 YYEEEE. The CDR3 spans 15 residues. Trimming removed 5 bases from V and 1 base from J, with 10 bases in between. The CDR3 here is CASRPGLSGANVLTF. CDR3 nucleotides: TGTGCCAGCAGACCAGGGTTATCTGGGGCCAACGTCCTGACTTTC. Filled out from reference TRBV5-6 and TRBJ2-6, the complete variable domain reads DAGVTQSPTHLIKTRGQQVTLRCSPKSGHDTVSWYQQALGQGPQFIFQYYEEEERQRGNFPDRFSGHQFPNYSSELNVNALLLGDSALYLCASRPGLSGANVLTFGAGSRLTVL.

This clonotype was seen at least ten times. The gene calls are TRBV4-3 and TRBJ2-7, with 8 bases matching TRBD1. The CDR3 runs to 14 residues. Per germline, CDR1 LGHNA and CDR2 YSLEER. V gave up 4 bases and J gave up 0 bases; unmatched junction bases: 2. The CDR3: CASSRDRNSYEQYF. The CDR3 DNA sequence: TGCGCCAGCAGCCGGGACAGGAACTCCTACGAGCAGTACTTC.

In its sample, this clonotype was seen once. The V gene is TRBV2, the J gene TRBJ2-5; 8 bases are a match to TRBD2. There are 17 residues in the CDR3. V trimming: 1 base; J trimming: 1 base; junction bases outside the gene matches: 8. Germline V lookup: CDR1 SNHLY, CDR2 FYNNEI. CDR3 nucleotides: TGTGCCAGCAGTGAAGTTCGTAGCGGGGTGCTCCAAGAGACCCAGTACTTC. Translation: CASSEVRSGVLQETQYF.

The CDR3 DNA reads TGTGCCAGCACCACGCTTATTTGGCGGAAAAATCAGCCCCAGCATTTT. Protein: CASTTLIWRKNQPQHF. V usage is TRBV7-4 and J usage is TRBJ1-5; no firm D call. This CDR3 has 16 residues. Deletions cut 7 bases from V and 4 bases from J, with 20 bases between. CDR1 and CDR2 (germline): SGHVT, SQSDAQ.

This clonotype appeared many times. The gene calls are TRBV9 and TRBJ1-6; perhaps TRBD1 as D (6 bases). Germline lookup yields CDR1 SGDLS and CDR2 YYNGEE. The germline V and J ends were trimmed by 7 bases and 12 bases, with 20 bases remaining between them. The CDR3 sequence is 14 residues long. CDR3 amino acids: CASGQTQGPKPLHF. The CDR3 DNA follows: TGTGCCAGCGGACAAACACAGGGCCCCAAACCCCTCCACTTT.

V gene TRBV5-8 combines with J gene TRBJ2-7; D unresolved. Per germline, CDR1 SGHTS and CDR2 YDEGEE. This CDR3 region has 12 residues. V was pared by 1 base and J by 5 bases, with 7 bases between. The CDR3 here is CASSLRNNEQYF. The CDR3, as DNA: TGTGCCAGCAGCTTGAGGAATAACGAGCAGTACTTC.

This sequence joins TRBV6-1 and TRBJ2-1; 10 bases agree with TRBD2. The germline gives CDR1 MNHNS, CDR2 SASEGT. Losses at the gene ends were 5 bases for V and 10 bases for J; bases not matched to a gene: 8. The CDR3 contains 14 residues. CDR3 in DNA: TGTGCCAGCAGTCAGCGGGGGGGCCTCCAAGAGCAGTTCTTC. It yields the protein CASSQRGGLQEQFF.

This clonotype was picked up a small number of times. The rearrangement uses TRBV9 and TRBJ2-6; TRBD1 aligns across 9 bases. J was trimmed by 2 bases and V by 3 bases; bases with no gene match: 3. Germline V gene data show CDR1 as SGDLS and CDR2 as YYNGEE. The CDR3 has 16 amino acids. CDR3 loop: CASSAGTGTGANVLTF. DNA of the CDR3: TGTGCCAGCAGCGCCGGGACAGGGACTGGGGCCAACGTCCTGACTTTC.

In DNA form, the CDR3 reads TGTGCCACCATCAAGGGGGAGAGCTCCTACGAGCAGTACTTC. This gives the protein CATIKGESSYEQYF. The chain has TRBV7-2 and TRBJ2-7, with D perhaps TRBD1 (6 bases). The CDR3 consists of 14 residues. V gave up 10 bases and J gave up 0 bases, with 16 bases separating them. Germline CDR1 is SGHTA and CDR2 is FQGNSA.

The table lists this clonotype with a few counts. This chain connects TRBV28 to TRBJ2-2, with D perhaps matching TRBD1 (5 bases). V lost 4 bases to trimming and J lost 6 bases, with 18 bases between them. The CDR3 has 16 amino acids. CDR1 is MDHEN and CDR2 is SYDVKM in the germline V gene. The CDR3 DNA sequence: TGTGCCAGCAGTTCCTCCTCGTCAGGGTCCTCCGGGGAGCTGTTTTTT. It is translated as CASSSSSSGSSGELFF.